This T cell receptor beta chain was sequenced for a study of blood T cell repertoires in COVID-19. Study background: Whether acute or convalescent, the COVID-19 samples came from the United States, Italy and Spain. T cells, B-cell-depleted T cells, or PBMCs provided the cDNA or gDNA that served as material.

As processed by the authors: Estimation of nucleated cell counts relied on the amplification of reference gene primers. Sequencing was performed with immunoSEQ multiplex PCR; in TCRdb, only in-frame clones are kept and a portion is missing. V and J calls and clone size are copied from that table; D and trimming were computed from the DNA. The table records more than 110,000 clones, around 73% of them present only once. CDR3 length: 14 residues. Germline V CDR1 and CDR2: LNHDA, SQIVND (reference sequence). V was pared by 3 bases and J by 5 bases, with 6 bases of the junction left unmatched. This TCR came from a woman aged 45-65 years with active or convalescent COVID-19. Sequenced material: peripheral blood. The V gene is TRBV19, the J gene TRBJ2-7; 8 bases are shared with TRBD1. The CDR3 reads CASSIGDRGDEQYF. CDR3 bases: TGTGCCAGTAGTATTGGAGACAGGGGAGACGAGCAGTACTTC.